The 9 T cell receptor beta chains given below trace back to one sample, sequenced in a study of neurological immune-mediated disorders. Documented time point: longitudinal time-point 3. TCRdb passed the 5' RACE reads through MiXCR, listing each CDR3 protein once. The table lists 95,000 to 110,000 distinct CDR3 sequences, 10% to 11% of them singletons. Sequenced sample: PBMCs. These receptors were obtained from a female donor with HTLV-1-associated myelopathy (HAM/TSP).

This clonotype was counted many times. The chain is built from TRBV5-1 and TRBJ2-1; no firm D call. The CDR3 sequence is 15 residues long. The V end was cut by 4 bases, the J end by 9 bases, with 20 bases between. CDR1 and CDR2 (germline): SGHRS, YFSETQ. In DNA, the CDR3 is TGCGCCAGCAGCCCGGACGGGTTCCTCTATGGTGAGCAGTTCTTC. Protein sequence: CASSPDGFLYGEQFF.

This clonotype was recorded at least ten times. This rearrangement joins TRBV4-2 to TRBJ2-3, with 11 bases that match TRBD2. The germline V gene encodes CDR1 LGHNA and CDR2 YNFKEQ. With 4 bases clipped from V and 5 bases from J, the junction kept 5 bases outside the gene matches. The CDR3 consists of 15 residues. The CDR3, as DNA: TGTGCCAGCAGCCGCGGGACTAGCGGTGGAGATACGCAGTATTTT. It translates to CASSRGTSGGDTQYF.

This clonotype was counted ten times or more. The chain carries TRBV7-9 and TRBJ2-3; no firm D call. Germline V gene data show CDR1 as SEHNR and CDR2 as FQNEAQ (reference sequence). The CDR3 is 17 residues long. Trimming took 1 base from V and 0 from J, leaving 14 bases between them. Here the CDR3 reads CASSLGLTEVSTDTQYF. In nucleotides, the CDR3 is TGTGCCAGCAGCTTAGGTCTAACTGAGGTCAGCACAGATACGCAGTATTTT.

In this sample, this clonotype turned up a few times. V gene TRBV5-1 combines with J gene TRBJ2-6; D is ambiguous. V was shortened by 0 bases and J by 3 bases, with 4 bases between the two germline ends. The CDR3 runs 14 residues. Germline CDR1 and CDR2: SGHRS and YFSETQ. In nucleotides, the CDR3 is TGCGCCAGCAGCTTGGAAGGTGGGGCCAACGTCCTGACTTTC. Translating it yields CASSLEGGANVLTF.

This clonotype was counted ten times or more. CDR3 amino acids: CATRTSGGTDTQYF. In DNA form, the CDR3 reads TGTGCCACTAGGACTAGCGGGGGAACAGATACGCAGTATTTT. The chain has TRBV10-3 and TRBJ2-3, with TRBD2 matching 13 bases. The CDR3 totals 14 residues. The junction had 4 bases not matched to a gene; V was cut back by 10 bases and J by 3 bases. CDR1 is ENHRY and CDR2 is SYGVKD in the germline V gene.

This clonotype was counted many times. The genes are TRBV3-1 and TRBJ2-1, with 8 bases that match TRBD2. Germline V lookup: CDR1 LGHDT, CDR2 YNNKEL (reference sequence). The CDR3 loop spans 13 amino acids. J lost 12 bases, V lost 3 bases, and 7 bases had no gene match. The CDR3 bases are TGTGCCAGCAGCCATGCTGGCGGGGGGAGGCAGTTCTTC. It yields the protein CASSHAGGGRQFF.

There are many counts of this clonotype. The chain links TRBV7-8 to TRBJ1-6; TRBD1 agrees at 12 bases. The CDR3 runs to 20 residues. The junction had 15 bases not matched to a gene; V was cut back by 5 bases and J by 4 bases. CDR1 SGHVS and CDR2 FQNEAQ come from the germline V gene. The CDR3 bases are TGTGCCAGCAGCAGAAGACCCGGGACAGGGGGCGCGAGTTATAATTCACCCCTCCACTTT. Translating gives CASSRRPGTGGASYNSPLHF.

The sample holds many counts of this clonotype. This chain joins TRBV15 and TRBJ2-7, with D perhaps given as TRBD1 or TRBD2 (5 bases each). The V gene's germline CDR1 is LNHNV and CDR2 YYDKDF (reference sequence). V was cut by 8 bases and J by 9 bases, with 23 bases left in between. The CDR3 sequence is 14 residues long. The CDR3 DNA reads TGTGCCACCTCCCGTGGGGGACCCTACGATGGGCAGTACTTC. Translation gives CATSRGGPYDGQYF.

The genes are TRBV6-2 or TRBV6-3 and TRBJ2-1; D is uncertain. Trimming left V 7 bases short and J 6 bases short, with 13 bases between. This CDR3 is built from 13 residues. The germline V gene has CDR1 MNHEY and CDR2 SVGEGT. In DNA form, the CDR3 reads TGTGCCAGCAAAGATGGGCCTCTCAATGAGCAGTTCTTC. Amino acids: CASKDGPLNEQFF.